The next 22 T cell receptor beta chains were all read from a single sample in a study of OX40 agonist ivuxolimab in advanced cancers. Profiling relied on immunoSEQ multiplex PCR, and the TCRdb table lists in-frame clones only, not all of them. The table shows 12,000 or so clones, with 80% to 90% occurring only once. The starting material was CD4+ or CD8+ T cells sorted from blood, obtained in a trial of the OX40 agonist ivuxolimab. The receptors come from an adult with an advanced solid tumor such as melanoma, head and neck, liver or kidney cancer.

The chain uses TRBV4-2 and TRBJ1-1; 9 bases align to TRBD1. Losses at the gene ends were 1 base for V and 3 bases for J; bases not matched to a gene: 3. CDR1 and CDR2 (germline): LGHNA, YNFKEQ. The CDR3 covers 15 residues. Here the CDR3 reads CASSQGQGGYTEAFF. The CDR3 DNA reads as TGTGCCAGCAGCCAAGGACAGGGGGGGTACACTGAAGCTTTCTTT.

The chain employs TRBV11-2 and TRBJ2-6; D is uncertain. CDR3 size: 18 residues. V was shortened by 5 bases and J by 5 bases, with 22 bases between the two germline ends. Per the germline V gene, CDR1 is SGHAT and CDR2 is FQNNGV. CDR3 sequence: CASSKVFKQQSRANVLTF. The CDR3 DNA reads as TGTGCCAGCAGCAAGGTGTTCAAGCAACAAAGTCGGGCCAACGTCCTGACTTTC.

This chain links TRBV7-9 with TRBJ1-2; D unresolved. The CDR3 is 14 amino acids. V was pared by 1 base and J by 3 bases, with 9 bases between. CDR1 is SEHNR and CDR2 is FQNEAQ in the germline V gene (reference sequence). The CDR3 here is CASSLDGGDYGYTF. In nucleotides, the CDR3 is TGTGCCAGCAGCTTAGATGGCGGGGACTATGGCTACACCTTC. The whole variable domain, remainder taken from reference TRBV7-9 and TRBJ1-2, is DTGVSQNPRHKITKRGQNVTFRCDPISEHNRLYWYRQTLGQGPEFLTYFQNEAQLEKSRLLSDRFSAERPKGSFSTLEIQRTEQGDSAMYLCASSLDGGDYGYTFGSGTRLTVV.

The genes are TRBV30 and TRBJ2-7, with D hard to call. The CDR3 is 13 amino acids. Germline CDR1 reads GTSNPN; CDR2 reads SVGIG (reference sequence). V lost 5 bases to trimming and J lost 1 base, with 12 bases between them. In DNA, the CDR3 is TGTGCCTGGGGCGATGGAGTTTCCTACGAGCAGTACTTC. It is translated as CAWGDGVSYEQYF.

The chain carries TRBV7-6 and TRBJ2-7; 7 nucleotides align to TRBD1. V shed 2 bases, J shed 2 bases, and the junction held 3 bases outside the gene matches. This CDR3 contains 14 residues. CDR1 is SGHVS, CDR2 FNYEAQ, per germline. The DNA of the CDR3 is TGTGCCAGCAGCTTATCTGACAGGGCCTACGAGCAGTACTTC. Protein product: CASSLSDRAYEQYF.

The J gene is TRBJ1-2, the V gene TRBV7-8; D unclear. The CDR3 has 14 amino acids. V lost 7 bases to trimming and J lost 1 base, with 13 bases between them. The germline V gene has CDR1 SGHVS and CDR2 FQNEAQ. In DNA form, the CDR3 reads TGTGCCAGCACCTCAGCTCGGCTTAACTATGGCTACACCTTC. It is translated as CASTSARLNYGYTF.

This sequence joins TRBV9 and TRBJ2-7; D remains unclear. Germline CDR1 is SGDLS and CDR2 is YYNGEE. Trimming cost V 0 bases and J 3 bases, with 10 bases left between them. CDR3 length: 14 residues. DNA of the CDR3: TGTGCCAGCAGCGTAGAGGCTACCTACTACGAGCAGTACTTC. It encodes CASSVEATYYEQYF.

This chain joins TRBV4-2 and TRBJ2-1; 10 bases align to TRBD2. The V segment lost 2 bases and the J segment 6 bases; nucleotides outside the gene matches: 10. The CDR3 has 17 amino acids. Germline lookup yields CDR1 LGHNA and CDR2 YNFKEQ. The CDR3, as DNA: TGTGCCAGCAGCCAAACAATTCCGGGACTAGCGTTCAATGAGCAGTTCTTC. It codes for CASSQTIPGLAFNEQFF.

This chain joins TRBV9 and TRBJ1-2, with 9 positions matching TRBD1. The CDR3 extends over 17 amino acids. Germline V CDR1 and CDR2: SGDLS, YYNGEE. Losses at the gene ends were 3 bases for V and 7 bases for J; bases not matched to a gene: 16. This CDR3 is CASSERTGARSLGGYTF. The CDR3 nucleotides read TGTGCCAGCAGCGAGAGGACAGGGGCTAGGTCCCTGGGTGGCTACACCTTC.

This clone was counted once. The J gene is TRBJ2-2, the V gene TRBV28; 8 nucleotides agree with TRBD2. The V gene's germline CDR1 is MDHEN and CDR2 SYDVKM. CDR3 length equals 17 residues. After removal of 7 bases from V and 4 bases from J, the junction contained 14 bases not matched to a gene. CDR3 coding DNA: TGTGCCAGCAATCCCCTCACGGGGGGGCCGGGCACCGGGGAGCTGTTTTTT. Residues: CASNPLTGGPGTGELFF.

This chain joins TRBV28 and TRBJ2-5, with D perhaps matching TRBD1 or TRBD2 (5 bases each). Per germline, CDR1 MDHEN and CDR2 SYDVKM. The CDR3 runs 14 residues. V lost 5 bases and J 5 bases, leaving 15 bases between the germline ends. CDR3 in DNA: TGTGCCAGCAGTCTAAAATGGGGGATCGAGACCCAGTACTTC. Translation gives CASSLKWGIETQYF.

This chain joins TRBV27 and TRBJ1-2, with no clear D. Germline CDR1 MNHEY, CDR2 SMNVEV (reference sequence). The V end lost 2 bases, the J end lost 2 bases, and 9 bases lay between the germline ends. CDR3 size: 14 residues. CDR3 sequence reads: CASSLTTGNYGYTF. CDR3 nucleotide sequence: TGTGCCAGCAGTTTAACGACGGGGAACTATGGCTACACCTTC.

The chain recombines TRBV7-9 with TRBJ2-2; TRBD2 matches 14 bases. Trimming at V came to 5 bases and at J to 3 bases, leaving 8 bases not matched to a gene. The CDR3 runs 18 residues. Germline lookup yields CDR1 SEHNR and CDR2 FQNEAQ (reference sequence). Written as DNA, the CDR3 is TGTGCCAGCAGCCTAGGGACTAGCGGGAGAAGGTACACCGGGGAGCTGTTTTTT. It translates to CASSLGTSGRRYTGELFF. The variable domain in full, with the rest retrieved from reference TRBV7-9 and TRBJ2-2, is DTGVSQNPRHKITKRGQNVTFRCDPISEHNRLYWYRQTLGQGPEFLTYFQNEAQLEKSRLLSDRFSAERPKGSFSTLEIQRTEQGDSAMYLCASSLGTSGRRYTGELFFGEGSRLTVL.

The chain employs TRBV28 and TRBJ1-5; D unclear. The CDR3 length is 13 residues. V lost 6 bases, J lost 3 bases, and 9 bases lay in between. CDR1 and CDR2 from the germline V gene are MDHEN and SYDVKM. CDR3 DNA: TGTGCCAGCAGCCGTTCCCTCAATCAGCCCCAGCATTTT. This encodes CASSRSLNQPQHF.

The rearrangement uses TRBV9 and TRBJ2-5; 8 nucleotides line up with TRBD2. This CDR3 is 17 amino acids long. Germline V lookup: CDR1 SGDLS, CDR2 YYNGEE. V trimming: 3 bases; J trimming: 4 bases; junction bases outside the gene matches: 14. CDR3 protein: CASSEGWGERERETQYF. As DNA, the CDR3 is TGTGCCAGCAGCGAGGGATGGGGGGAGCGGGAGAGAGAGACCCAGTACTTC. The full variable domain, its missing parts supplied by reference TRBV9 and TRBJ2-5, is DSGVTQTPKHLITATGQRVTLRCSPRSGDLSVYWYQQSLDQGLQFLIQYYNGEERAKGNILERFSAQQFPDLHSELNLSSLELGDSALYFCASSEGWGERERETQYFGPGTRLLVL.

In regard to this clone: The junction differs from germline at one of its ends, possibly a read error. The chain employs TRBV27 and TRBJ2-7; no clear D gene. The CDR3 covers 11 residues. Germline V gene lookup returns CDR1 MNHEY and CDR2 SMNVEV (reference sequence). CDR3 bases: TGTGCCAGCGGTTTCTCTGCCGAGCAGTACTTC. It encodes CASGFSAEQYF.

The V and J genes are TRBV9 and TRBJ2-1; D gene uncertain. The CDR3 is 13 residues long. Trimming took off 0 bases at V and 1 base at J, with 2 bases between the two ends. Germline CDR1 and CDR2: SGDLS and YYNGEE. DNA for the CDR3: TGTGCCAGCAGCGTAGGGTCCTACAATGAGCAGTTCTTC. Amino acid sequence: CASSVGSYNEQFF.

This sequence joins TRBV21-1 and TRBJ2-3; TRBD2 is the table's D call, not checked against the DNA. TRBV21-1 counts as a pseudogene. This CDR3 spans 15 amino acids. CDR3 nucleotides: TGTGCCAGCAGCAAAGGGGTCGGGAGTTGGGCTACGCAGTATTTT. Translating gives CASSKGVGSWATQYF.

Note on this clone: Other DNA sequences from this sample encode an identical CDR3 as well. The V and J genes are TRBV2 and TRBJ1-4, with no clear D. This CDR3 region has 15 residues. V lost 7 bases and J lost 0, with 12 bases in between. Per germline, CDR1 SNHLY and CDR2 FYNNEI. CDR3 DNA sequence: TGTGCCAGCACCAGGACGGCCGCAACTAATGAAAAACTGTTTTTT. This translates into CASTRTAATNEKLFF. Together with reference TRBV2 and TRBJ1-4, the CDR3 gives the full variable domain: EPEVTQTPSHQVTQMGQEVILRCVPISNHLYFYWYRQILGQKVEFLVSFYNNEISEKSEIFDDQFSVERPDGSNFTLKIRSTKLEDSAMYFCASTRTAATNEKLFFGSGTQLSVL.

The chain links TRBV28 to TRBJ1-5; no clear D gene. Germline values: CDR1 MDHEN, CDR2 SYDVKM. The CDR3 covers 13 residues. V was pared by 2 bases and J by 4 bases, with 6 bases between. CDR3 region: CASSLSGNQPQHF. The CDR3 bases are TGTGCCAGCAGTTTAAGCGGGAATCAGCCCCAGCATTTT.

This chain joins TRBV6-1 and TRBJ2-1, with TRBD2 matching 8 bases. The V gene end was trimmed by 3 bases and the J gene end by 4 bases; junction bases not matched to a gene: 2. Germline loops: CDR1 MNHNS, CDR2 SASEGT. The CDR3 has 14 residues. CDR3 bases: TGTGCCAGCAGTGACCAGCGGGGGTACAATGAGCAGTTCTTC. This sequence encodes CASSDQRGYNEQFF.

CDR3 residues: CASSPRTGGFYYEQYF. The CDR3 DNA sequence: TGTGCCAGCAGTCCGCGGACAGGGGGCTTTTACTACGAGCAGTACTTC. The J gene is TRBJ2-7, the V gene TRBV27; 11 bases line up with TRBD1. This CDR3 is 16 amino acids long. V dropped 5 bases and J dropped 3; count of bases not matched to a gene: 9. CDR1 is MNHEY, CDR2 SMNVEV, per germline (reference sequence).